Each of the 30 T cell receptor beta chains below was sequenced from the same sample in a study of metastatic and nonmetastatic thyroid tumors (TCRdb year 2020). Before undergoing thyroid surgery, none of the patients had been given any kind of treatment. The receptor library was made with PCR. The instrument given in TCRdb is Illumina HiSeq 4000. The public sequencing data were trimmed at Q25 with fastp and processed into clonotypes with MiXCR by TCRdb, which kept only in-frame beta chains. This sample gives 40,000 to 50,000 clones in total; less than 4.5% of them show up just once. The ten largest clones capture over 8% of the sample. Sample: blood. Receptors were obtained from a female donor with papillary thyroid cancer or a benign thyroid nodule (not recorded which). Some clones in this sample may be carry-over from other donors' samples.

This clone occurred many times. The rearrangement joins TRBV28 to TRBJ1-4, with a tentative D call TRBD1 (6 bases). The CDR3 runs 17 residues. V was trimmed by 6 bases and J by 8 bases, leaving 25 bases between them. Germline loops: CDR1 MDHEN, CDR2 SYDVKM. This CDR3 is CASSPPQQGLKGEKLFF. The DNA of the CDR3 is TGTGCCAGCAGCCCACCCCAACAGGGTCTAAAGGGGGAAAAACTGTTTTTT.

This clone was detected many times. J is TRBJ2-1 and V is TRBV9; perhaps TRBD2 as D (5 bases). This CDR3 has 13 amino acids. Germline loops: CDR1 SGDLS, CDR2 YYNGEE. Trimming took off 0 bases at V and 7 bases at J, with 8 bases between the two ends. The CDR3 nucleotides are TGTGCCAGCAGCGTAGCCGAGGGAAATGAGCAGTTCTTC. Translated: CASSVAEGNEQFF.

This clone rates as medium-sized. In DNA, the CDR3 is TGTGCCAGCAGTACTCAAACAGGGGGCTTCGGTGAAGCTTTCTTT. Translating gives CASSTQTGGFGEAFF. J is TRBJ1-1 and V is TRBV6-1, with TRBD1 matching 9 bases. This CDR3 comprises 15 residues. From germline, CDR1 is MNHNS and CDR2 SASEGT. Trimming removed 5 bases from V and 7 bases from J; junction bases left unmatched: 11.

In this sample, this clone turned up many times. The rearrangement joins TRBV20-1 to TRBJ2-3; 14 bases map to TRBD2. The CDR3 is made up of 14 amino acids. Losses at the gene ends were 6 bases for V and 6 bases for J; bases not matched to a gene: 5. Germline loops: CDR1 DFQATT, CDR2 SNEGSKA (reference sequence). The CDR3 protein is CSAGTSGSGDTQYF. The CDR3, as DNA: TGCAGTGCAGGGACTAGCGGGAGTGGGGATACGCAGTATTTT.

This clone showed up many times. The chain has TRBV3-1 and TRBJ1-1, with a tentative D call TRBD1 (5 bases). Germline V gene sequence: CDR1 LGHDT, CDR2 YNNKEL (reference sequence). This CDR3 has 16 amino acids. V was trimmed by 3 bases and J by 0 bases, leaving 14 bases between them. The CDR3 spells CASSHPPGPMNTEAFF. The CDR3 bases are TGTGCCAGCAGCCACCCTCCGGGACCCATGAACACTGAAGCTTTCTTT.

This clone is termed medium-sized (0.01 to 0.1%). The chain employs TRBV6-1 and TRBJ1-2; D possibly corresponds to TRBD1 (5 bases). The V gene lost 7 bases and the J gene lost 0 bases, with 12 bases spanning the gap. This CDR3 comprises 14 residues. Germline V gene sequence: CDR1 MNHNS, CDR2 SASEGT. The CDR3 loop reads CASNRFEANYGYTF. The DNA for the CDR3 is TGTGCCAGCAACAGGTTTGAGGCTAACTATGGCTACACCTTC.

This clone was counted at least ten times. The gene calls are TRBV27 and TRBJ2-6; unclear D gene. Trimming removed 1 base at V and 1 base at J, with 8 bases between. The germline V gene encodes CDR1 MNHEY and CDR2 SMNVEV (reference sequence). The CDR3 sequence is 16 residues long. This chain's CDR3 is CASSLLTSSGANVLTF. The CDR3 region has the DNA TGTGCCAGCAGTTTATTGACGTCGTCTGGGGCCAACGTCCTGACTTTC.

In this sample, this clone turned up a few times. The chain recombines TRBV10-2 with TRBJ2-7; possible D gene TRBD2, 6 bases. This CDR3 contains 15 residues. Germline-derived CDR1 and CDR2 are WSHSY and SAAADI. V lost 0 bases, J lost 2 bases, and 11 bases lay in between. As DNA, the CDR3 is TGCGCCAGCAGTGAGTCCGGGAGCGGCACCTACGAGCAGTACTTC. This translates into CASSESGSGTYEQYF.

This clone was detected only a few times. The rearrangement links TRBV7-9 to TRBJ2-3, with D possibly matching TRBD1 (5 bases). The CDR3 consists of 13 residues. In germline, CDR1 is SEHNR, CDR2 FQNEAQ (reference sequence). Trimming shortened V by 5 bases and J by 5 bases, and 11 bases separated the two germline ends. The CDR3 DNA reads as TGTGCCAGCAGCCATATGGGGCGAGATACGCAGTATTTT. Its protein is CASSHMGRDTQYF.

This clone was found many times. CDR3 sequence reads: CASSQEKLAGRVEQYF. CDR3 bases: TGTGCCAGCAGCCAAGAAAAACTAGCGGGAAGGGTCGAGCAGTACTTC. The rearrangement joins TRBV4-2 to TRBJ2-7, with 10 bases aligning to TRBD2. J lost 6 bases, V lost 0 bases, and 8 bases had no gene match. Germline lookup yields CDR1 LGHNA and CDR2 YNFKEQ. This CDR3 contains 16 residues.

A few counts support this clone. This chain connects TRBV13 to TRBJ1-1, with a possible D match to TRBD1 (5 bases). Germline loops: CDR1 PRHDT, CDR2 FYEKMQ (reference sequence). The CDR3 length is 14 residues. With 8 bases removed from V and 1 base from J, the gap between germline ends came to 14 bases. The CDR3 DNA sequence: TGTGCCAGCGACCAGGGTTCAGGGAACACTGAAGCTTTCTTT. Translation gives CASDQGSGNTEAFF.

This clone was seen many times. This chain connects TRBV11-3 to TRBJ2-7; D is undetermined. This CDR3 has 13 residues. The germline V gene has CDR1 SGHNT and CDR2 YENEEA. V lost 5 bases and J 5 bases, leaving 13 bases between the germline ends. The CDR3 region is CASSRGRMNEQYF. The CDR3 bases are TGTGCCAGCAGCCGCGGTCGGATGAACGAGCAGTACTTC.

This clone was observed many times. The gene calls are TRBV11-2 and TRBJ1-5; D is uncertain. The length of the CDR3 is 13 residues. Trimming removed 2 bases at V and 5 bases at J, with 7 bases between. Germline V CDR1 and CDR2: SGHAT, FQNNGV. CDR3 bases: TGTGCCAGCAGCTTAACTCTTGATCAGCCCCAGCATTTT. This translates into CASSLTLDQPQHF.

This clone has ten or more counts. This chain connects TRBV12-3 or TRBV12-4 to TRBJ2-1; 16 bases line up with TRBD2. V trimming: 6 bases; J trimming: 8 bases; junction bases outside the gene matches: 13. There are 18 residues in the CDR3. CDR3 amino acids: CASSLKGLAGGLRHEQFF. The CDR3 region has the DNA TGTGCCAGCAGCCTTAAGGGACTAGCGGGAGGGCTAAGGCATGAGCAGTTCTTC.

This clone was counted many times. The genes are TRBV20-1 and TRBJ2-5; maybe TRBD2 (6 bases). Germline V gene data show CDR1 as DFQATT and CDR2 as SNEGSKA (reference sequence). This CDR3 is 14 amino acids long. V dropped 3 bases and J dropped 2 bases, with 13 bases sitting between them. CDR3 bases: TGCAGTGCTAGTCTGGCGGGACGGCAAGAGACCCAGTACTTC. Translation: CSASLAGRQETQYF.

Many counts were recorded for this clone. The chain couples TRBV6-1 to TRBJ1-1, with D possibly matching TRBD1 (6 bases). The CDR3 spans 13 residues. The germline V gene encodes CDR1 MNHNS and CDR2 SASEGT. V shed 4 bases and J shed 8 bases, with 14 bases lying between them. Here the CDR3 reads CASSVQGREEAFF. DNA of the CDR3: TGTGCCAGCAGTGTACAGGGTAGAGAGGAAGCTTTCTTT.

This clone was counted many times. A much larger clone is a single base away; this may be a read error. Distinct nucleotide sequences in the sample also encode this CDR3. The chain combines TRBV24-1 with TRBJ1-2; D call uncertain. Germline V CDR1 and CDR2: KGHDR, SFDVKD. The CDR3 has 15 amino acids. The DNA for the CDR3 is TGCGCCACCAGTAGCTTTCCGGTGGAGGTGATTGGCTACACCTTC. Translation gives CATSSFPVEVIGYTF.

Ten or more counts support this clone. CDR3 nucleotide sequence: TGTGCCAGCAGTTTGTCGACACAGGACGGGGTCGATCAGCCCCAGCATTTT. Protein sequence: CASSLSTQDGVDQPQHF. The chain links TRBV28 to TRBJ1-5, with TRBD1 as a possible D gene (5 bases). CDR1 is MDHEN, CDR2 SYDVKM, per germline. This CDR3 has 17 residues. The V end lost 3 bases, the J end lost 5 bases, and 20 bases lay between the germline ends. Based on the CDR3 plus reference TRBV28 and TRBJ1-5, the full variable domain is DVKVTQSSRYLVKRTGEKVFLECVQDMDHENMFWYRQDPGLGLRLIYFSYDVKMKEKGDIPEGYSVSREKKERFSLILESASTNQTSMYLCASSLSTQDGVDQPQHFGDGTRLSIL.

This clone has more than one count but fewer than ten. A much larger clonotype is one base distant, so this may be a read error. The chain joins TRBV7-9 to TRBJ2-5; D is unclear. This CDR3 contains 13 residues. Trimming removed 7 bases at V and 5 bases at J, with 14 bases between. Per germline, CDR1 SEHNR and CDR2 FQNEAQ (reference sequence). Written as DNA, the CDR3 is TGTGCCAGCATCCTGGTGGGGTCGGAGACCCAGTACTTC. The encoded protein is CASILVGSETQYF.

This clone was seen repeatedly, ten times or more. The gene calls are TRBV24-1 and TRBJ2-6; D gene unclear. This CDR3 comprises 12 residues. From germline, CDR1 is KGHDR and CDR2 SFDVKD. V was pared by 9 bases and J by 3 bases, with 5 bases between. The chain's CDR3 is CATSFGANVLTF. As DNA, the CDR3 is TGTGCCACCTCTTTTGGGGCCAACGTCCTGACTTTC.

This chain joins TRBV5-6 and TRBJ2-7; 11 bases fit TRBD1. This CDR3 has 17 residues. V was clipped by 4 bases and J by 0 bases; unmatched bases: 9. Germline V gene lookup returns CDR1 SGHDT and CDR2 YYEEEE. This CDR3 reads CASSQKPGQGGSYEQYF. The CDR3, as DNA: TGTGCCAGCAGCCAAAAACCGGGACAGGGGGGCTCCTACGAGCAGTACTTC.

Ten or more counts support this clone. A much bigger clone sits one base away, suggesting this may be a read error. Other DNA variants within this sample encode the same CDR3. J is TRBJ2-1 and V is TRBV12-3 or TRBV12-4, with 9 bases matching TRBD2. The J segment lost 8 bases and the V segment lost 3 bases, leaving 11 bases of the junction unmatched. The CDR3 is made up of 16 amino acids. CDR3 sequence (DNA): TGTGCCAGCAGTTTTTCCATTCTAGCGGGAATAGATGAGCAGTTCTTC. It encodes CASSFSILAGIDEQFF.

This clone was observed many times. The J gene is TRBJ2-7, the V gene TRBV4-2; possibly TRBD2 for D (5 bases). There are 16 residues in the CDR3. Germline V gene data show CDR1 as LGHNA and CDR2 as YNFKEQ. V was cut by 4 bases and J by 1 base, with 17 bases left in between. The CDR3 DNA reads as TGTGCCAGCAGCCGACTAAGTGGGTCCCTTTCCTACGAGCAGTACTTC. Protein: CASSRLSGSLSYEQYF.

As concerns this clone: A much larger clone lies a single base off, so this may be a read error. The chain links TRBV7-7 to TRBJ2-5; weak D call: TRBD1 (7 bases). Germline lookup yields CDR1 SSHAT and CDR2 FNYEAQ (reference sequence). The CDR3 covers 13 residues. CDR3 protein: CASGDREGGTEYF. DNA of the CDR3: TGTGCTAGCGGAGACAGGGAAGGAGGGACCGAGTACTTC.

This clone was seen many times. This chain joins TRBV7-3 and TRBJ1-6; D ambiguous. CDR3 length: 14 amino acids. Germline-derived CDR1 and CDR2 are SGHTA and FQGTGA. Trimming took 2 bases from V and 5 from J, leaving 7 bases between them. CDR3 region: CASSLDGNNSPLHF. The CDR3 coding sequence is TGTGCCAGCAGCTTAGACGGCAATAATTCACCCCTCCACTTT.

This clone has a handful of counts. J is TRBJ1-3 and V is TRBV6-1; D ambiguous. V dropped 2 bases and J dropped 0 bases, with 8 bases sitting between them. This CDR3 comprises 15 residues. Germline CDR1 MNHNS, CDR2 SASEGT. The CDR3 bases are TGTGCCAGCAGTGAATTGGCAGGCTCTGGAAACACCATATATTTT. Its protein product is CASSELAGSGNTIYF.

This clone turned up a few times. V usage is TRBV20-1 and J usage is TRBJ1-2; possible D gene TRBD1, 6 bases. The CDR3 covers 14 residues. Trimming left V 6 bases short and J 4 bases short, with 18 bases between. CDR1 and CDR2 (germline): DFQATT, SNEGSKA (reference sequence). CDR3 sequence reads: CSAPQGSSTYGYTF. As DNA, the CDR3 is TGCAGTGCACCACAGGGTAGTTCTACCTATGGCTACACCTTC.

The genes are TRBV11-1 and TRBJ2-3, with D maybe TRBD2 (6 bases). The CDR3 sequence is 16 residues long. Between the trimmed V and J ends, which lost 1 base and 3 bases, there was a span of 14 bases. Germline CDR1 SGHAT, CDR2 FQDESV (reference sequence). CDR3 sequence: CASSLEGRAGTDTQYF. The CDR3, as DNA: TGTGCCAGCAGCTTAGAGGGCAGGGCGGGAACAGATACGCAGTATTTT.

This clone was counted ten times or more. The genes are TRBV20-1 and TRBJ2-1, with D possibly TRBD2 on 6 matching bases. Germline CDR1 reads DFQATT; CDR2 reads SNEGSKA (reference sequence). The V and J ends lost 0 bases and 3 bases respectively, with 15 bases between them. The CDR3 has 16 amino acids. As DNA, the CDR3 is TGCAGTGCTAGAGACTCTAGCGACAATCACTACAATGAGCAGTTCTTC. Protein sequence: CSARDSSDNHYNEQFF.

This clone was observed many times. This rearrangement joins TRBV28 to TRBJ1-1; D unclear. The V and J ends lost 6 bases and 1 base respectively, with 15 bases between them. The CDR3 sequence is 15 residues long. Germline-derived CDR1 and CDR2 are MDHEN and SYDVKM. The DNA for the CDR3 is TGTGCCAGCAGCCTAGATCCACCCCAGAACACTGAAGCTTTCTTT. Encoded protein: CASSLDPPQNTEAFF.